The TCR beta chain under discussion was sequenced for a study of T cells in Graves' hyperthyroidism and ophthalmopathy. Study in general: Before treatment of any kind, peripheral blood was taken at initial diagnosis.

Between the trimmed V and J ends, which lost 7 bases and 6 bases, there was a span of 17 bases. CDR3 length: 14 residues. CDR1 is MNHNS, CDR2 SASEGT, per germline. Amplified regions were TCR beta CDR3 sequences from RNA transcripts. TCR CDR3 underwent first-round RT-PCR with the HTBI primer set. Via MiXCR, TCRdb re-called the multiplex PCR reads, giving one row per CDR3 protein. This table has a few hundred thousand distinct CDR3 sequences, roughly 15% appearing once. Hyperthyroidism, newly diagnosed and lasting under 2 months, affected patients aged 18 to 65. Source material: blood. The J gene is TRBJ2-3, the V gene TRBV6-1; D uncertain. The TCR originated in a woman between 40 and 55 years old with Graves' hyperthyroidism that later progressed to Graves' ophthalmopathy. CDR3 protein: CASISETPWDTQYF. CDR3 bases: TGTGCCAGCATCTCGGAGACTCCGTGGGATACGCAGTATTTT.